This T cell receptor (beta chain) was obtained from a study of blood T cell repertoires in COVID-19. About the research overall: From T cells, B-cell-depleted T cells, or PBMCs came the material, which was cDNA or gDNA.

Germline CDR1 LNHDA, CDR2 SQIVND (reference sequence). The V gene end was trimmed by 5 bases and the J gene end by 5 bases; junction bases not matched to a gene: 1. The CDR3 extends over 12 amino acids. In the original analysis: Reference gene primer amplification gave nucleated cell count estimates. Using immunoSEQ multiplex PCR, the repertoire was profiled, and TCRdb retains in-frame clones only, with some absent. That table supplies the V and J calls and clone size; D and trimming were determined from the DNA. The sample contains roughly 570,000 clones, about 88% of which appear only once. Specimen: peripheral blood. This clonotype originated in a woman between 45 and 65 years old with COVID-19, enrolled during active disease. The chain links TRBV19 to TRBJ1-1; 8 bases fit TRBD1. The CDR3 DNA reads as TGTGCCAGTAGTCGACAGGGGACTGAAGCTTTCTTT. Residues: CASSRQGTEAFF.